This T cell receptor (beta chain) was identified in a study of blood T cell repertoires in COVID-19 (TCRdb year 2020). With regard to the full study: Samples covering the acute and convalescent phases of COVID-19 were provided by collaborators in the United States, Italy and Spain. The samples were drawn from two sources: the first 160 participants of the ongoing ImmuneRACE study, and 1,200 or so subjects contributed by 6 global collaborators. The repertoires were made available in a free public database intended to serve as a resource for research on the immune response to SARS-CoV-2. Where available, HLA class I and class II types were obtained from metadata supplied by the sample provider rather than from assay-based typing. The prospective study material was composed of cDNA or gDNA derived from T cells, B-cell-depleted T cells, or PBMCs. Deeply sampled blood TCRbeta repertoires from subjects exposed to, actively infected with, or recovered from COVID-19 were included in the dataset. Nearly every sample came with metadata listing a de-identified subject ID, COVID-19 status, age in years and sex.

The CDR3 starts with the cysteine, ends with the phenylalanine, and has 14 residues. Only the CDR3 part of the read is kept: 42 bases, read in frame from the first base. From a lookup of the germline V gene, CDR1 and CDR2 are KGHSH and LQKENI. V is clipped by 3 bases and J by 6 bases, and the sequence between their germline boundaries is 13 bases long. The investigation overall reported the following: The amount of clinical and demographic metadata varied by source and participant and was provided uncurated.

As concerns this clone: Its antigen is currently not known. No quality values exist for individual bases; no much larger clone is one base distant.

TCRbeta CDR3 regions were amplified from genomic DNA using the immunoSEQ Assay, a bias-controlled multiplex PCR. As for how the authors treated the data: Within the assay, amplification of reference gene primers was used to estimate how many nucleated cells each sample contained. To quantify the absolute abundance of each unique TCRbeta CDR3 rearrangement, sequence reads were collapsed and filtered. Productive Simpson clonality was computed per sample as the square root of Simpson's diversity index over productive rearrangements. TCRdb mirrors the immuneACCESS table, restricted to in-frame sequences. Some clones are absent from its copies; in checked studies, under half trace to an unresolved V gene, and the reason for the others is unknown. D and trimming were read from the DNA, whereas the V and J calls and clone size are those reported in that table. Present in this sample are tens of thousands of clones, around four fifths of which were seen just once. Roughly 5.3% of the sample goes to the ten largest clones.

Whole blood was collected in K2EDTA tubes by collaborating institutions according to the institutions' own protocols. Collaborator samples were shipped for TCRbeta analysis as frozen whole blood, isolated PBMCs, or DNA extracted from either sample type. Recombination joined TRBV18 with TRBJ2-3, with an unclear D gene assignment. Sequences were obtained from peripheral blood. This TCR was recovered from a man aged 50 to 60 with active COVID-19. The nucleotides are TGTGCCAGCTCACCGACGGTTCAGGCGGATACGCAGTATTTT. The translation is CASSPTVQADTQYF.